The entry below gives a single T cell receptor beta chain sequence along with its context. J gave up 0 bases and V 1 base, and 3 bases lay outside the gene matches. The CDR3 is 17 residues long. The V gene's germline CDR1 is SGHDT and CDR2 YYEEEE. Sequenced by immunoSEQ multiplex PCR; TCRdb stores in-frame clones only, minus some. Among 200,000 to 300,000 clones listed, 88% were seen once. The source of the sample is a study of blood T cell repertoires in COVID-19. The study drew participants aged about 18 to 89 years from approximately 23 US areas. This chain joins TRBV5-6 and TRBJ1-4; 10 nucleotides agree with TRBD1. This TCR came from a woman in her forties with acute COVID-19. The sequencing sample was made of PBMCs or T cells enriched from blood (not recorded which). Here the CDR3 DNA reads TGTGCCAGCAGCTTGCCCGACAGGGGGCCAACTAATGAAAAACTGTTTTTT. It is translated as CASSLPDRGPTNEKLFF.